The sequence of this TCR beta chain was determined in a study of blood T cells in healthy people across ages. This clonotype turned up a few times. The antigen is undetermined. A second roughly 6 to 12 cycle PCR used barcoded and J-beta primers. TCRdb analysed the 5' RACE reads with MiXCR anew, one entry per CDR3 protein. The table records approximately 1,700,000 distinct CDR3 sequences, around 42% of them present only once. Overall study findings and caveats: With age, beta diversity per million T cells declined roughly linearly, significantly by 40. The study found TCR beta diversity correlated strongly with naive T cell percentage. Estimated diversity that came from one million T cells was considered an underestimate.

Each sample gave at least 7 million isolated PBMCs. The CDR3 has 12 amino acids. Germline trimming cut 6 bases from V and 6 bases from J; bases unmatched to any gene: 4. The germline V gene has CDR1 MNHEY and CDR2 SVGAGI. Sequenced sample: blood. The chain links TRBV6-5 to TRBJ2-7, with TRBD1 matching 8 bases. The sequence was collected from a human donor in good health. CDR3 sequence (DNA): TGTGCCAGCAGGCCCACAGGGGGCGAGCAGTACTTC. It codes for CASRPTGGEQYF.